Following are 18 T cell receptor beta chains from one sample sequenced in a study of blood T cell repertoires in COVID-19. Generated by immunoSEQ multiplex PCR, the TCRdb table keeps only in-frame clones and is missing some. The sample holds a few hundred thousand clones, roughly 89% seen once. Sequenced input: PBMCs or T cells enriched from blood (not recorded which). These receptors all come from a woman in her twenties or thirties who had recovered from COVID-19.

V gene TRBV9 combines with J gene TRBJ1-6; D gene uncertain. The V gene lost 0 bases and the J gene lost 10 bases, with 8 bases spanning the gap. This CDR3 region has 13 residues. From germline, CDR1 is SGDLS and CDR2 YYNGEE. The CDR3 spells CASSVGRVSPLHF. CDR3 sequence (DNA): TGTGCCAGCAGCGTAGGGAGGGTCTCACCCCTCCACTTT.

This clone was found once. V is TRBV7-2 and J is TRBJ1-4; 9 bases line up with TRBD1. After removal of 5 bases from V and 8 bases from J, the junction contained 12 bases not matched to a gene. This CDR3 spans 16 amino acids. CDR1 is SGHTA and CDR2 is FQGNSA in the germline V gene. The CDR3 here is CASSPHSQGAGEKLFF. As DNA, the CDR3 is TGTGCCAGCAGCCCCCACTCACAGGGGGCGGGCGAAAAACTGTTTTTT.

The chain links TRBV6-5 to TRBJ2-1, with D perhaps TRBD2 (6 bases). The V and J ends lost 2 bases and 8 bases respectively, with 19 bases between them. CDR3 size: 16 residues. Germline V lookup: CDR1 MNHEY, CDR2 SVGAGI. CDR3 protein: CASSYLGGVRGYEQFF. The CDR3 DNA sequence: TGTGCCAGCAGTTACCTTGGCGGGGTCCGAGGTTATGAGCAGTTCTTC.

This clone was picked up one time. The CDR3, as DNA: TGTGCCAGCAGCCAAACACAGGGATCCTATGGCTACACCTTC. Protein product: CASSQTQGSYGYTF. J is TRBJ1-2 and V is TRBV9, with TRBD1 as a possible D gene (6 bases). CDR1 is SGDLS and CDR2 is YYNGEE in the germline V gene. The CDR3 has 14 amino acids. V was trimmed by 4 bases and J by 4 bases, leaving 14 bases between them.

This clone was seen more than once but under ten times. The chain links TRBV27 to TRBJ2-6, with 9 bases identical to TRBD1. V trimming: 5 bases; J trimming: 0 bases; junction bases outside the gene matches: 8. CDR1 MNHEY and CDR2 SMNVEV come from the germline V gene (reference sequence). This CDR3 region has 18 residues. The CDR3 here is CASSPRGQGISGANVLTF. Written as DNA, the CDR3 is TGTGCCAGCAGTCCAAGAGGACAGGGGATCTCTGGGGCCAACGTCCTGACTTTC.

J is TRBJ1-6 and V is TRBV10-3; the D gene is possibly TRBD1 (6 bases). Trimming stripped 6 bases from V and 5 bases from J, with 11 bases between. CDR1 ENHRY and CDR2 SYGVKD come from the germline V gene. This CDR3 is 14 amino acids long. CDR3: CAIRARTDNSPLHF. The CDR3 DNA reads TGTGCCATCAGGGCCCGGACAGATAATTCACCCCTCCACTTT.

The rearrangement uses TRBV29-1 and TRBJ2-1; the match to TRBD2 covers 9 bases. The germline V gene has CDR1 SQVTM and CDR2 ANQGSEA. The CDR3 is 16 residues long. Trimming removed 1 base from V and 6 bases from J; junction bases left unmatched: 10. The CDR3 sequence: CSVEARGLANSNEQFF. DNA of the CDR3: TGCAGCGTTGAAGCCCGGGGACTAGCAAACTCCAATGAGCAGTTCTTC.

V and J are TRBV30 and TRBJ1-1; possible D gene TRBD1, 6 bases. Germline V gene sequence: CDR1 GTSNPN, CDR2 SVGIG (reference sequence). Trimming took off 4 bases at V and 4 bases at J, with 10 bases between the two ends. This CDR3 comprises 12 residues. This CDR3 reads CAWKSRGTEAFF. In DNA form, the CDR3 reads TGTGCCTGGAAATCCAGGGGCACTGAAGCTTTCTTT.

A single count supports this clone. For the CDR3, the DNA is TGTGCCAGCAGCCAATCTAGGAACACTGAAGCTTTCTTT. Translated: CASSQSRNTEAFF. The rearrangement links TRBV3-1 (or the pseudogene TRBV3-2) to TRBJ1-1, with D hard to call. Trimming took off 2 bases at V and 1 base at J, with 5 bases between the two ends. CDR1 LGHDT and CDR2 YNNKEL come from the germline V gene (reference sequence). This CDR3 has 13 amino acids.

This chain links TRBV5-4 with TRBJ1-2; D perhaps matches TRBD1 (6 bases). CDR1 is SGHNT and CDR2 is YYREEE in the germline V gene (reference sequence). V was trimmed by 10 bases and J by 2 bases, leaving 15 bases between them. The CDR3 length is 13 residues. CDR3 sequence (DNA): TGTGCCGGCTCGGACAGTCTCAACTATGGCTACACCTTC. This encodes CAGSDSLNYGYTF. Supplemented by reference TRBV5-4 and TRBJ1-2, the full variable domain reads ETGVTQSPTHLIKTRGQQVTLRCSSQSGHNTVSWYQQALGQGPQFIFQYYREEENGRGNFPPRFSGLQFPNYSSELNVNALELDDSALYLCAGSDSLNYGYTFGSGTRLTVV.

This sequence joins TRBV19 and TRBJ2-5, with 9 bases identical to TRBD1. V was pared by 3 bases and J by 5 bases, with 7 bases of the junction left unmatched. Germline V gives CDR1 LNHDA, CDR2 SQIVND (reference sequence). The CDR3 sequence is 15 residues long. Written as DNA, the CDR3 is TGTGCCAGTAGTATTCACCGGGACAGGGTGGAGACCCAGTACTTC. Amino acid sequence: CASSIHRDRVETQYF.

The chain links TRBV18 to TRBJ1-2; 7 bases are shared with TRBD1. The CDR3 has 14 residues. The germline gives CDR1 KGHSH, CDR2 LQKENI. V dropped 0 bases and J dropped 2; count of bases not matched to a gene: 0. Here the CDR3 reads CASSPPGQNYGYTF. CDR3 DNA sequence: TGTGCCAGCTCACCACCGGGACAGAACTATGGCTACACCTTC. Together with reference TRBV18 and TRBJ1-2, the CDR3 gives the full variable domain: NAGVMQNPRHLVRRRGQEARLRCSPMKGHSHVYWYRQLPEEGLKFMVYLQKENIIDESGMPKERFSAEFPKEGPSILRIQQVVRGDSAAYFCASSPPGQNYGYTFGSGTRLTVV.

J is TRBJ2-7 and V is TRBV5-4; D not resolved. This CDR3 contains 8 residues. V lost 7 bases and J lost 10, with 6 bases in between. Looked up from germline, CDR1 is SGHNT and CDR2 is YYREEE (reference sequence). In DNA form, the CDR3 reads TGTGCCAGCTATGTACAGTACTTC. This gives the protein CASYVQYF. The entire variable domain, with the rest obtained from reference TRBV5-4 and TRBJ2-7, is as follows: ETGVTQSPTHLIKTRGQQVTLRCSSQSGHNTVSWYQQALGQGPQFIFQYYREEENGRGNFPPRFSGLQFPNYSSELNVNALELDDSALYLCASYVQYFGPGTRLTVT.

This rearrangement joins TRBV6-2 or TRBV6-3 to TRBJ1-1; D may be TRBD1 (6 bases). The V end lost 0 bases, the J end lost 5 bases, and 22 bases lay between the germline ends. Germline CDR1 MNHEY, CDR2 SVGEGT. CDR3 length: 18 residues. The DNA for the CDR3 is TGTGCCAGCAGTTACTCCACGGTTGGGGGCCGCTTCTTTACTGAAGCTTTCTTT. It is translated as CASSYSTVGGRFFTEAFF.

The count of this clone is one. CDR3 DNA: TGTGCCACCAGTGATAGGGACAGTCATAACTATGGCTACACCTTC. This sequence encodes CATSDRDSHNYGYTF. This sequence joins TRBV24-1 and TRBJ1-2; TRBD1 aligns across 7 bases. Germline CDR1 is KGHDR and CDR2 is SFDVKD. The CDR3 has 15 amino acids. V lost 3 bases, J lost 1 base, and 4 bases stayed unmatched.

The genes are TRBV7-9 and TRBJ2-7; 9 nucleotides agree with TRBD1. V gave up 7 bases and J gave up 7 bases; unmatched junction bases: 23. CDR1 and CDR2 (germline): SEHNR, FQNEAQ (reference sequence). The CDR3 covers 18 residues. CDR3 loop: CASIPRGVQNRGHGEQYF. In nucleotides, the CDR3 is TGTGCCAGCATTCCAAGAGGCGTACAGAACAGGGGGCATGGAGAGCAGTACTTC. Complete variable domain (other parts from reference TRBV7-9 and TRBJ2-7): DTGVSQNPRHKITKRGQNVTFRCDPISEHNRLYWYRQTLGQGPEFLTYFQNEAQLEKSRLLSDRFSAERPKGSFSTLEIQRTEQGDSAMYLCASIPRGVQNRGHGEQYFGPGTRLTVT.

This clone was observed a few times. The chain uses TRBV11-1 and TRBJ1-1; 7 bases line up with TRBD1. The V segment lost 1 base and the J segment 7 bases; nucleotides outside the gene matches: 12. Germline V CDR1 and CDR2: SGHAT, FQDESV (reference sequence). The CDR3 is 16 residues long. This CDR3 reads CASSLGVSTGDLEAFF. In DNA form, the CDR3 reads TGTGCCAGCAGCTTAGGGGTCAGTACAGGGGACCTTGAAGCTTTCTTT.

This rearrangement joins TRBV3-1 (or the pseudogene TRBV3-2) to TRBJ2-7, with D maybe TRBD2 (5 bases). This CDR3 comprises 16 residues. Germline CDR1 and CDR2: LGHDT and YNNKEL (reference sequence). Deletions cut 0 bases from V and 2 bases from J, with 14 bases between. CDR3 DNA sequence: TGTGCCAGCAGCCAAGATCCACCCCAACTAGCCTACGAGCAGTACTTC. Amino acid sequence: CASSQDPPQLAYEQYF.